This entry concerns a single T cell receptor (beta chain). Its target is unknown. The CDR3 is 15 residues long. V was trimmed by 6 bases and J by 0 bases, leaving 15 bases between them. The V gene's germline CDR1 is DFQATT and CDR2 SNEGSKA (reference sequence). The entry originates in a study of T-cell reconstitution after alpha-beta-depleted transplantation in children. Construction of the TCRbeta library involved unique molecular identifiers. TCRdb re-derived calls from the PCR reads in MiXCR, one entry per CDR3 protein. The sample contains approximately 490,000 distinct CDR3 sequences, roughly a tenth of which appear only once. Findings of the study overall: TCRbeta diversity was high at day 60 in some patients (a result of surviving recipient T cells and thymic progenitors). As was reported, about two months after transplant, alpha-beta T cells came from several hundred expanded graft clones.

The clonotype was recovered from a child younger than 10 with inherited bone marrow failure, due to receive a stem cell transplant. Material: PBMCs, obtained before TCRalphabeta/CD19-depleted stem cell transplant. This chain connects TRBV20-1 to TRBJ2-4; perhaps D is TRBD1 or TRBD2 (5 bases each). Here the CDR3 DNA reads TGCAGTGCGGGACGGACAAAGATAGCCAAAAACATTCAGTACTTC. Translated, it gives CSAGRTKIAKNIQYF.